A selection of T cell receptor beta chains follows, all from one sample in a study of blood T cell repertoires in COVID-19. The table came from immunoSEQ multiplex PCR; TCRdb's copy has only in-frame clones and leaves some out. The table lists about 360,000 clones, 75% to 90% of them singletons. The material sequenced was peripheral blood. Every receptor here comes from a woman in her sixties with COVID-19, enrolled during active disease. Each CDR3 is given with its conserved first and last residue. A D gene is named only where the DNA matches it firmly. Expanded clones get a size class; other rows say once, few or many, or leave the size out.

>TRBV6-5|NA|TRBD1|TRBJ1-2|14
CASSYSLTGGGYTF
TGTGCCAGCAGTTACTCGTTGACAGGGGGTGGCTACACCTTC
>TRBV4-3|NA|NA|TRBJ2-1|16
CASSQDLVSAYNEQFF
TGCGCCAGCAGCCAAGACTTGGTCAGCGCATACAATGAGCAGTTCTTC
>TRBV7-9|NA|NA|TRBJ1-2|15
CASSFMTSAPYGYTF
TGTGCCAGCAGCTTTATGACATCAGCCCCCTATGGCTACACCTTC
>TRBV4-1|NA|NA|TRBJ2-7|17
CASSQEGYGGETYEQYF
TGCGCCAGCAGCCAAGAAGGATATGGTGGAGAGACCTACGAGCAGTACTTC
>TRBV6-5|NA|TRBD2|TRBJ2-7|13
CASIASGRYEQYF
TGTGCCAGCATAGCTAGCGGCCGCTACGAGCAGTACTTC
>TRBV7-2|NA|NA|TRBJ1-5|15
CASRSQMLSNQPQHF
TGTGCCAGCAGGTCACAGATGCTTAGCAATCAGCCCCAGCATTTT
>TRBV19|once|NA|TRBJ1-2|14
CASSISVRGGGYTF
TGTGCCAGTAGTATATCGGTGAGGGGAGGCGGCTACACCTTC
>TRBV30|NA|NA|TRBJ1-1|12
CAWASRNTEAFF
TGTGCCTGGGCCTCCCGGAACACTGAAGCTTTCTTT
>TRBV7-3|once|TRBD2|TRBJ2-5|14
CASSLAGGQETQYF
TGTGCCAGCAGTCTCGCGGGAGGCCAAGAGACCCAGTACTTC
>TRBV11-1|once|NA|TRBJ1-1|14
CASSFASTNTEAFF
TGTGCCAGCAGCTTCGCGTCCACGAACACTGAAGCTTTCTTT
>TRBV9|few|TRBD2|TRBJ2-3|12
CASSAPGTSGVF
TGTGCCAGCAGCGCCCCCGGGACTAGCGGAGTTTTT
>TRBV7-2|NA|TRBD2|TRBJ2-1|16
CASSTLAGGTYNEQFF
TGTGCCAGCAGCACACTAGCGGGGGGTACCTACAATGAGCAGTTCTTC
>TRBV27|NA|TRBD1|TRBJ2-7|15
CASTKTGTGFYEQYF
TGTGCCAGCACCAAAACCGGGACAGGCTTCTACGAGCAGTACTTC
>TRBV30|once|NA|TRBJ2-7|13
CAWSKLLGSEQYF
TGTGCCTGGAGTAAACTACTAGGATCCGAGCAGTACTTC
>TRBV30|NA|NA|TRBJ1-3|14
CAWSVRGSGNTIYF
TGTGCCTGGAGTGTAAGGGGTTCTGGAAACACCATATATTTT
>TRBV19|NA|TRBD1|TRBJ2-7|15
CASSLYPGTAYEQYF
TGTGCCAGTAGTCTCTATCCCGGGACAGCGTACGAGCAGTACTTC
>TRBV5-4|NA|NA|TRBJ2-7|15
CASSSGGTVHNEQYF
TGTGCCAGCAGCTCTGGGGGGACTGTTCATAACGAGCAGTACTTC
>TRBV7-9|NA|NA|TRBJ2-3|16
CASSPRGGEDADTQYF
TGTGCCAGCAGCCCTAGGGGGGGGGAAGATGCGGATACGCAGTATTTT
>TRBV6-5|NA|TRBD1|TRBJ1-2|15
CASSYSGTGPYGYTF
TGTGCCAGCAGTTACTCCGGGACAGGACCATATGGCTACACCTTC
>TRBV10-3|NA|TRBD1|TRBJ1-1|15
CAISETGGENDEAFF
TGTGCCATCAGTGAAACAGGGGGCGAAAATGATGAAGCTTTCTTT
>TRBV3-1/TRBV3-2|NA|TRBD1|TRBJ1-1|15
CASSPEGTGGTEAFF
TGTGCCAGCAGCCCAGAGGGCACAGGGGGCACTGAAGCTTTCTTT
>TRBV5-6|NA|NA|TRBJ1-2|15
CASSSRTVANYGYTF
TGTGCCAGCAGCTCGCGGACAGTCGCTAACTATGGCTACACCTTC
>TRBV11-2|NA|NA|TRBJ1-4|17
CASSDMGWRTTNEKLFF
TGTGCCAGCAGCGACATGGGGTGGAGGACAACTAATGAAAAACTGTTTTTT
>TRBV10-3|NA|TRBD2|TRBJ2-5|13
CAIKGRDGETQYF
TGTGCCATCAAGGGGAGGGATGGGGAGACCCAGTACTTC
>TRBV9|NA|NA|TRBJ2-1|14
CASSVGGDFNEQFF
TGTGCCAGCAGCGTAGGTGGGGACTTCAATGAGCAGTTCTTC
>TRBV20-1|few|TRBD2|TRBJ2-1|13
CSASSGGYNEQFF
TGCAGTGCTAGTAGCGGGGGATACAATGAGCAGTTCTTC
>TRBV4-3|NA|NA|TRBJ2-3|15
CASSQETTGTDTQYF
TGCGCCAGCAGCCAAGAAACGACTGGCACAGATACGCAGTATTTT
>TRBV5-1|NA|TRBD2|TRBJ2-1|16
CASSLRFPSGDNEQFF
TGCGCCAGCAGCTTGAGGTTCCCTAGCGGAGACAATGAGCAGTTCTTC
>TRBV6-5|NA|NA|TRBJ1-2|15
CASTLLGGVSQGYTF
TGTGCCAGCACTCTCCTAGGGGGGGTCTCACAAGGCTACACCTTC
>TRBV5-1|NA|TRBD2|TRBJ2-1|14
CASSWSGGVDEQFF
TGCGCCAGCAGCTGGAGCGGGGGAGTCGATGAGCAGTTCTTC
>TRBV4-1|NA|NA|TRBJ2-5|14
CASRRQTLQETQYF
TGCGCCAGCCGAAGACAGACCCTCCAAGAGACCCAGTACTTC
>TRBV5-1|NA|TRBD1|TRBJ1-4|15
CASSLNRGLDEKLFF
TGCGCCAGCAGCCTTAACAGGGGGCTAGATGAAAAACTGTTTTTT
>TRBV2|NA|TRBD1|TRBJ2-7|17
CASSLLTFWDRDHEQYF
TGTGCCAGCAGCCTACTGACCTTTTGGGACAGGGACCACGAGCAGTACTTC
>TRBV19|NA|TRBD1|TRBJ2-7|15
CASSIVGQGYYEQYF
TGTGCCAGTAGTATCGTCGGACAGGGTTACTACGAGCAGTACTTC
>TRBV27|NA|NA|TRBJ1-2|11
CASSKGRGYTF
TGTGCCAGCAGCAAGGGGCGAGGCTACACCTTC
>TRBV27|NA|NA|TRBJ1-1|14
CASSNGVANTEAFF
TGTGCCAGCAGCAACGGGGTGGCTAACACTGAAGCTTTCTTT
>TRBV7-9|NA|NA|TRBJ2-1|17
CASSLALIPPRGNEQFF
TGTGCCAGCAGCTTAGCGTTAATCCCGCCCAGGGGCAATGAGCAGTTCTTC
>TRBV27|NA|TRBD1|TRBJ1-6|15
CASRRGTAGSSPLHF
TGTGCCAGCAGGAGGGGGACAGCCGGAAGTTCACCCCTCCACTTT
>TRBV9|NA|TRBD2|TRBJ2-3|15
CASSFSGGKLDTQYF
TGTGCCAGCAGCTTTAGCGGGGGGAAGTTGGATACGCAGTATTTT
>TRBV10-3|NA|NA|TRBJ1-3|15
CAISEAGYSGNTIYF
TGTGCCATCAGTGAAGCGGGGTACTCTGGAAACACCATATATTTT
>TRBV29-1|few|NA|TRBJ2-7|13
CSAVGDSRYEQYF
TGCAGCGCTGTAGGGGATTCGCGCTACGAGCAGTACTTC
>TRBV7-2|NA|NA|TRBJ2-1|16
CASSLLAAGYYNEQFF
TGTGCCAGCAGCTTGCTGGCGGCGGGCTACTACAATGAGCAGTTCTTC
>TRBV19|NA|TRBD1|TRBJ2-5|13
CAAGTGMLETQYF
TGTGCTGCCGGGACAGGGATGTTGGAGACCCAGTACTTC
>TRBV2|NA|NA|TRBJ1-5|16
CASSARGGESNQPQHF
TGTGCCAGCAGCGCTAGGGGGGGCGAGAGCAATCAGCCCCAGCATTTT
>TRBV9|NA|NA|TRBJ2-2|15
CASSVQGLNTGELFF
TGTGCCAGCAGCGTACAGGGTCTGAACACCGGGGAGCTGTTTTTT
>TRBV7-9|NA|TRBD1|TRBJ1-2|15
CASSSSGTGIHGYTF
TGTGCCAGCAGCTCATCCGGGACAGGGATCCATGGCTACACCTTC
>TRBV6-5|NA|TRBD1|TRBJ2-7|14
CASSYTDRDYEQYF
TGTGCCAGCAGTTACACGGACAGGGACTACGAGCAGTACTTC
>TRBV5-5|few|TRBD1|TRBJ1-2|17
CASSVGPLTGEGYGYTF
TGTGCCAGCAGCGTGGGGCCTCTGACAGGGGAAGGCTATGGCTACACCTTC
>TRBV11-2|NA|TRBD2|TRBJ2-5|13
CASSPGLRETQYF
TGTGCCAGCAGCCCGGGACTACGCGAGACCCAGTACTTC
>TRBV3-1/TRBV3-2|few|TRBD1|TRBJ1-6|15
CASSDRDRVNSPLHF
TGTGCCAGCAGCGACCGGGACAGGGTAAATTCACCCCTCCACTTT
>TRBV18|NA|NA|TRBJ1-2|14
CASSERREDYGYTF
TGTGCCAGCTCGGAACGAAGGGAGGACTATGGCTACACCTTC
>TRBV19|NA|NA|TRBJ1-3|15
CASSMRRISGNTIYF
TGTGCCAGTAGTATGCGGCGGATTTCTGGAAACACCATATATTTT
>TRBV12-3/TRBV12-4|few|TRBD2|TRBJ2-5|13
CASSPSGQETQYF
TGTGCCAGCAGCCCTAGCGGGCAAGAGACCCAGTACTTC
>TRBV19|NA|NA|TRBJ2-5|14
CASSTRPTQGTQYF
TGTGCCAGTAGTACGCGTCCCACACAGGGGACCCAGTACTTC
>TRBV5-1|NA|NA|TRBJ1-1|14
CASSLRRVNTEAFF
TGCGCCAGCAGCCTCCGGCGGGTGAACACTGAAGCTTTCTTT
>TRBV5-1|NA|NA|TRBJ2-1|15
CASSLGLNLGDEQFF
TGCGCCAGCAGCTTGGGACTTAACCTTGGCGATGAGCAGTTCTTC
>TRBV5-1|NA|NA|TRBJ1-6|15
CASSGRVSDNSPLHF
TGCGCCAGCAGCGGCAGGGTGAGCGATAATTCACCCCTCCACTTT
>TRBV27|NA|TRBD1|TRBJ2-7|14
CASSLDRGSIEQYF
TGTGCCAGCAGTTTAGACAGGGGGAGTATAGAGCAGTACTTC
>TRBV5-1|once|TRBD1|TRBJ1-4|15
CASSLQGSPNEKLFF
TGCGCCAGCAGCTTACAGGGGAGCCCTAATGAAAAACTGTTTTTT
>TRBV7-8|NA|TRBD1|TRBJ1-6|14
CASSQTGYNSPLHF
TGTGCCAGCAGCCAGACAGGGTATAATTCACCCCTCCACTTT